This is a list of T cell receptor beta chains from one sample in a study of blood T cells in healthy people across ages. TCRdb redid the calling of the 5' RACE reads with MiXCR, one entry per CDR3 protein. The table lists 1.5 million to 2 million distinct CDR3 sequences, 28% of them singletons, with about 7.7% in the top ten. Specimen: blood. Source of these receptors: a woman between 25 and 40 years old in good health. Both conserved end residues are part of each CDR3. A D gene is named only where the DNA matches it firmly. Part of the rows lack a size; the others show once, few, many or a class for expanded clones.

TGTGCCACCAGCAGACCCCGGGCGGGGCAGGGGGCCTTGATAGGAGAGACCCAGTACTTC CATSRPRAGQGALIGETQYF TRBD1 - TRBJ2-5 TRBV15
TGTGCCAGCAGTTACTCGAGGGGTCAGCCCCGGCATTTT CASSYSRGQPRHF - - TRBJ1-5 TRBV6-5
TGCGCCAGCAGCTCGGGACTAGTTTCAGATACGCAGTATTTT CASSSGLVSDTQYF TRBD2 few TRBJ2-3 TRBV5-1
TGCAGTGCTAGAGATCCCAGAACTAGCCCCCGAGAGACCCAGTACTTC CSARDPRTSPRETQYF - - TRBJ2-5 TRBV20-1
TGCGCCAGCAGCCAAGATAGGATAGGCCAAGAGACCCAGTACTTC CASSQDRIGQETQYF - - TRBJ2-5 TRBV4-3
TGCAGTGCTAGGGGGGGTATCGGTGCAGATACGCAGTATTTT CSARGGIGADTQYF - few TRBJ2-3 TRBV20-1
TGTGCCATCAGTGATACAGCCGGGACAGGAGGGCCCTACGAGCAGTACTTC CAISDTAGTGGPYEQYF TRBD1 many TRBJ2-7 TRBV10-3
TGTGCCAGCAGGTCACGACGGACCGATGAAAAACTGTTTTTT CASRSRRTDEKLFF - once TRBJ1-4 TRBV6-2/TRBV6-3
TGTGCCAGCGCCCCCCGCGTAGGACCCTACGAGCAGTACTTC CASAPRVGPYEQYF - few TRBJ2-7 TRBV12-3/TRBV12-4
TGTGCCAGCTCACCAGCTAGCAATGAGCAGTTCTTC CASSPASNEQFF - few TRBJ2-1 TRBV18
TGTGCCACCAGTGATTCAAGGGGGCCGGGGGAGACCCAGTACTTC CATSDSRGPGETQYF TRBD1 - TRBJ2-5 TRBV24-1
TGCGCCAGCAGCCAGGTACTGGGACAGGGGGCCGGCTACACCTTC CASSQVLGQGAGYTF TRBD1 - TRBJ1-2 TRBV4-1
TGTGCCGTCAGGGGAGAGGGGGATACGCAGTATTTT CAVRGEGDTQYF - - TRBJ2-3 TRBV10-3
TGCGCCAGCAGCCAAGATCGTCGAACGGCTCCTATCTATGGCTACACCTTC CASSQDRRTAPIYGYTF - - TRBJ1-2 TRBV4-3
TGTGCCAGCAGCTTAGGGGGCGGATCCGTATACAATGAGCAGTTCTTC CASSLGGGSVYNEQFF - few TRBJ2-1 TRBV7-2
TGCGCCAGCAGCTTGGGGGATGTTTTCGGTGGAAACACCATATATTTT CASSLGDVFGGNTIYF - - TRBJ1-3 TRBV5-1
TGTGCCAGCATCGCCATGACCGGGCGCGGGGGTACGCAGTATTTT CASIAMTGRGGTQYF TRBD2 many TRBJ2-3 TRBV6-1
TGTGCCAGTAGCGAAACGTGGCGGGAGGACTCCTACAATGAGCAGTTCTTC CASSETWREDSYNEQFF - - TRBJ2-1 TRBV21-1
TGTGCCATCAGGTCCAGACAGGAGTCCTACGAGCAGTACTTC CAIRSRQESYEQYF - few TRBJ2-7 TRBV10-3
TGCAGTGCTCCCCGTGGTAGCGGGGGGATAAGCGAGACCCAGTACTTC CSAPRGSGGISETQYF TRBD2 many TRBJ2-5 TRBV20-1
TGTGCCAGCAGCTTCGACAGGGGCAACGAGCAGTACTTC CASSFDRGNEQYF TRBD1 many TRBJ2-7 TRBV11-2
TGTGCCAGCAGTTACCCGGACGGTCTTAACTATGGCTACACCTTC CASSYPDGLNYGYTF - - TRBJ1-2 TRBV6-2/TRBV6-3
TGTGCCAGTAGCTCCGGGACCCGGACAGTACCTTGGAAGCCCCAGCATTTT CASSSGTRTVPWKPQHF - few TRBJ1-5 TRBV19
TGTGCCACCAGCAGAGACAGGAAGTTGACCAATCAGCCCCAGCATTTT CATSRDRKLTNQPQHF - - TRBJ1-5 TRBV15
TGTGCCAGCACCAGGACTAGCGGGGGGATCTACAATGAGCAGTTCTTC CASTRTSGGIYNEQFF TRBD2 - TRBJ2-1 TRBV6-1
TGCAGTGCTAGTTGGGGTTATGGTCAGCCCCAGCATTTT CSASWGYGQPQHF - - TRBJ1-5 TRBV20-1
TGTGCCAGCAGTGAAGCCAGGACCCTGGTGTATCAGCCCCAGCATTTT CASSEARTLVYQPQHF - once TRBJ1-5 TRBV6-1
TGTGCCAGCAGCCCGAGCCTAGGGGACCGGGGCTACACCTTC CASSPSLGDRGYTF - - TRBJ1-2 TRBV11-2